This passage covers 24 T cell receptor beta chains from one sample sequenced in a study of control samples from healthy donors and cancer patients. Profiled with immunoSEQ multiplex PCR; TCRdb holds only in-frame clones, not every one. Here the sample spans 120,000 or so clones, around 87% being singletons. The specimen was blood. Source of these receptors: a man between 40 and 49 years old in good health.

This clone has more than one count but fewer than ten. This chain joins TRBV2 and TRBJ1-1; TRBD1 might be the D (5 bases). CDR3 length: 13 amino acids. V lost 6 bases and J lost 5, with 13 bases in between. Germline-derived CDR1 and CDR2 are SNHLY and FYNNEI. CDR3 nucleotides: TGTGCCAGCAGGGGACGGGGGATGACTGAAGCTTTCTTT. This codes for CASRGRGMTEAFF.

The chain combines TRBV4-1 with TRBJ1-2; D perhaps matches TRBD1 (5 bases). V lost 2 bases to trimming and J lost 5 bases, with 9 bases between them. In germline, CDR1 is MGHRA, CDR2 YSYEKL. The CDR3 runs 13 residues. Written as DNA, the CDR3 is TGCGCCAGCAGCCAACCAGGGACGTATGGCTACACCTTC. It translates to CASSQPGTYGYTF.

The chain employs TRBV5-1 and TRBJ1-5; D remains unclear. V dropped 1 base and J dropped 2 bases, with 7 bases sitting between them. The CDR3 extends over 14 amino acids. Germline V gene sequence: CDR1 SGHRS, CDR2 YFSETQ. This CDR3 is CASSLQDGNQPQHF. The CDR3 DNA is TGCGCCAGCAGCTTGCAGGACGGCAATCAGCCCCAGCATTTT.

This chain joins TRBV15 and TRBJ1-2, with no clear D. This CDR3 comprises 11 residues. Trimming pared 1 base from V and 8 bases from J, leaving 5 bases between. Per the germline V gene, CDR1 is LNHNV and CDR2 is YYDKDF (reference sequence). CDR3 nucleotides: TGTGCCACCAGCAGAGCTTACGGCTACACCTTC. Its protein is CATSRAYGYTF. Full variable domain (remainder filled in from reference TRBV15 and TRBJ1-2): DAMVIQNPRYQVTQFGKPVTLSCSQTLNHNVMYWYQQKSSQAPKLLFHYYDKDFNNEADTPDNFQSRRPNTSFCFLDIRSPGLGDTAMYLCATSRAYGYTFGSGTRLTVV.

The V call is TRBV20-1, the J call TRBJ1-5; 11 bases align to TRBD1. Germline V CDR1 and CDR2: DFQATT, SNEGSKA (reference sequence). The junction had 4 bases not matched to a gene; V was cut back by 3 bases and J by 3 bases. There are 15 residues in the CDR3. CDR3: CSASGDRGANQPQHF. The DNA for the CDR3 is TGCAGTGCTAGTGGGGACAGGGGGGCCAATCAGCCCCAGCATTTT.

The V gene is TRBV5-8, the J gene TRBJ1-2; possible D gene TRBD1, 5 bases. Germline V gene lookup returns CDR1 SGHTS and CDR2 YDEGEE. V lost 0 bases and J lost 5, with 11 bases in between. This CDR3 is built from 14 residues. The CDR3 reads CASSLVSGGYGYTF. The CDR3 DNA sequence: TGTGCCAGCAGCTTGGTGTCTGGGGGGTATGGCTACACCTTC.

J is TRBJ2-4 and V is TRBV3-1 (or the pseudogene TRBV3-2), with 8 positions matching TRBD1. V gave up 2 bases and J gave up 13 bases; unmatched junction bases: 7. The germline V gene encodes CDR1 LGHDT and CDR2 YNNKEL (reference sequence). The CDR3 length is 13 residues. This CDR3 reads CASSQTTGVQQYF. In nucleotides, the CDR3 is TGTGCCAGCAGCCAAACGACAGGGGTTCAACAGTACTTC.

V is TRBV6-6 and J is TRBJ1-2, with a tentative D call TRBD1 (5 bases). Per germline, CDR1 MNHNY and CDR2 SVGAGI (reference sequence). V shed 7 bases and J shed 6 bases, with 21 bases lying between them. The CDR3 sequence is 15 residues long. This chain's CDR3 is CASIFSGTRFHGYTF. The CDR3 nucleotides are TGTGCCAGCATCTTTTCCGGGACCCGGTTCCATGGCTACACCTTC.

The gene calls are TRBV18 and TRBJ2-3, with D possibly TRBD2 on 7 matching bases. Trimming stripped 3 bases from V and 1 base from J, with 14 bases between. The CDR3 runs 16 residues. CDR1 and CDR2 (germline): KGHSH, LQKENI. CDR3 DNA sequence: TGTGCCAGCTCACCCCGGGGGGAGGGGGGCACAGATACGCAGTATTTT. It translates to CASSPRGEGGTDTQYF.

The chain joins TRBV6-6 to TRBJ1-1; D is perhaps TRBD1 (5 bases). Germline V gene sequence: CDR1 MNHNY, CDR2 SVGAGI (reference sequence). Between the trimmed V and J ends, which lost 2 bases and 6 bases, there was a span of 13 bases. The CDR3 spans 14 residues. CDR3 protein: CASSYDSMMAEAFF. The CDR3 DNA reads as TGTGCCAGCAGTTACGACAGCATGATGGCTGAAGCTTTCTTT.

DNA for the CDR3: TGCAAAGTGGTGCTCTCCTACGAGCAGTACTTC. Protein product: CKVVLSYEQYF. The rearrangement uses TRBV20-1 and TRBJ2-7, with unresolved D. Germline CDR1 is DFQATT and CDR2 is SNEGSKA (reference sequence). The CDR3 sequence is 11 residues long.

The V and J genes are TRBV9 and TRBJ1-6; 7 bases are a match to TRBD1. The germline V gene has CDR1 SGDLS and CDR2 YYNGEE. Germline trimming cut 3 bases from V and 7 bases from J; bases unmatched to any gene: 7. CDR3 size: 15 residues. The CDR3 DNA follows: TGTGCCAGCAGCGGAACCGGGACAGCCAATTCACCCCTCCACTTT. Its translation: CASSGTGTANSPLHF.

This sequence joins TRBV20-1 and TRBJ2-7; D might be TRBD2 (5 bases). Germline V gene data show CDR1 as DFQATT and CDR2 as SNEGSKA (reference sequence). The CDR3 covers 16 residues. Trimming removed 3 bases at V and 3 bases at J, with 21 bases between. CDR3 DNA sequence: TGCAGTGCTAGTAAAGTTGCTGGCGGGCTCAGCTACGAGCAGTACTTC. Its translation is CSASKVAGGLSYEQYF.

The chain joins TRBV4-1 to TRBJ2-7; 10 nucleotides agree with TRBD2. This CDR3 is built from 15 residues. Germline V gene lookup returns CDR1 MGHRA and CDR2 YSYEKL. V gave up 0 bases and J gave up 4 bases; unmatched junction bases: 3. For the CDR3, the DNA is TGCGCCAGCAGCCAAGAACTAGCGGGGCTTTACGAGCAGTACTTC. Translation gives CASSQELAGLYEQYF.

The gene calls are TRBV12-3 or TRBV12-4 and TRBJ1-6; TRBD1 is a possible D gene (5 bases). Deletions cut 6 bases from V and 7 bases from J, with 10 bases between. The CDR3 runs to 13 residues. Here the CDR3 reads CASSPRQNSPLHF. The CDR3, as DNA: TGTGCCAGCAGCCCTCGACAGAATTCACCCCTCCACTTT.

This sequence joins TRBV5-5 and TRBJ2-7, with a possible D match to TRBD1 (6 bases). Per the germline V gene, CDR1 is SGHKS and CDR2 is YYEKEE (reference sequence). Trimming removed 2 bases at V and 2 bases at J, with 11 bases between. The length of the CDR3 is 14 residues. The CDR3 reads CASSLNYRAYEQYF. The CDR3 region has the DNA TGTGCCAGCAGCTTAAACTACAGGGCCTACGAGCAGTACTTC.

This clone is a singleton in its sample. This sequence joins TRBV20-1 and TRBJ1-6; D not resolved. This CDR3 is 15 amino acids long. Germline lookup yields CDR1 DFQATT and CDR2 SNEGSKA (reference sequence). Trimming shortened V by 3 bases and J by 10 bases, and 19 bases separated the two germline ends. CDR3 DNA sequence: TGCAGTGCTAGTGCAGGTAGTGGGAATTGGTCACCCCTCCACTTT. Amino acids: CSASAGSGNWSPLHF.

The CDR3 coding sequence is TGTGCCAGCAGCTTCCTACAGGGGTTCACCGGGGAGCTGTTTTTT. Its translation is CASSFLQGFTGELFF. The rearrangement links TRBV11-2 to TRBJ2-2, with TRBD1 matching 7 bases. From germline, CDR1 is SGHAT and CDR2 FQNNGV. The CDR3 extends over 15 amino acids. The V gene end was trimmed by 3 bases and the J gene end by 4 bases; junction bases not matched to a gene: 5.

The CDR3 region is CASSQGDGNTEAFF. Written as DNA, the CDR3 is TGCGCCAGCAGCCAAGGGGACGGGAACACTGAAGCTTTCTTT. The chain has TRBV4-1 and TRBJ1-1, with D perhaps matching TRBD1 (5 bases). CDR1 is MGHRA and CDR2 is YSYEKL in the germline V gene. This CDR3 contains 14 residues. Trimming shortened V by 1 base and J by 1 base, and 7 bases separated the two germline ends.

V is TRBV29-1 and J is TRBJ1-3, with D possibly being TRBD1 (6 bases). Germline assignment: CDR1 SQVTM and CDR2 ANQGSEA. This CDR3 region has 15 residues. V was cut by 7 bases and J by 0 bases, with 16 bases left in between. In nucleotides, the CDR3 is TGCAGCGCAAGGGGGGTTCGCGACTCTGGAAACACCATATATTTT. It specifies CSARGVRDSGNTIYF.

The gene calls are TRBV5-4 and TRBJ1-1; tentative D call: TRBD1 (6 bases). This CDR3 region has 18 residues. The germline V gene has CDR1 SGHNT and CDR2 YYREEE (reference sequence). The V end was cut by 5 bases, the J end by 0 bases, with 23 bases between. CDR3 sequence reads: CASRSSGGLNVLNTEAFF. For the CDR3, the DNA is TGTGCCAGCAGGTCTTCGGGGGGGCTGAATGTGTTGAACACTGAAGCTTTCTTT.

V gene TRBV18 combines with J gene TRBJ1-5, with D possibly TRBD1 on 6 matching bases. V shed 6 bases and J shed 7 bases, with 16 bases lying between them. The CDR3 is made up of 14 amino acids. CDR1 KGHSH and CDR2 LQKENI come from the germline V gene. CDR3 bases: TGTGCCAGCTCCGGACAGCCCTCTTTCCAGCCCCAGCATTTT. Amino acids: CASSGQPSFQPQHF. The variable domain in full, completed from reference TRBV18 and TRBJ1-5, reads NAGVMQNPRHLVRRRGQEARLRCSPMKGHSHVYWYRQLPEEGLKFMVYLQKENIIDESGMPKERFSAEFPKEGPSILRIQQVVRGDSAAYFCASSGQPSFQPQHFGDGTRLSIL.

This clone has just a few counts. The rearrangement joins TRBV4-3 to TRBJ2-3; no clear D. The germline V gene encodes CDR1 LGHNA and CDR2 YSLEER. CDR3 length: 16 amino acids. V shed 2 bases and J shed 2 bases, with 14 bases lying between them. The DNA for the CDR3 is TGCGCCAGCAGCCAACAAAGACTGCAGTTCACAGATACGCAGTATTTT. Translated, it gives CASSQQRLQFTDTQYF.

The chain is built from TRBV12-3 or TRBV12-4 and TRBJ1-2; 11 bases align to TRBD1. The ends lost 5 bases at V and 12 bases at J; junction bases unmatched: 5. This CDR3 has 12 residues. Here the CDR3 DNA reads TGTGCCAGCAGTCCCGGGACAGGGGGGAACACCTTC. It is translated as CASSPGTGGNTF.